The T cell receptor (beta chain) described here comes from a study of cytomegalovirus exposure and HLA in healthy donors. Study details: A later analysis reported the same platform for the 95 to 150 validation repertoires and the 666 first-cohort repertoires.

CDR3 size: 16 residues. Germline trimming cut 5 bases from V and 4 bases from J; bases unmatched to any gene: 12. The germline V gene encodes CDR1 LNHDA and CDR2 SQIVND (reference sequence). Measured with immunoSEQ multiplex PCR; TCRdb has only the in-frame clones, and not every one. The data hold some 260,000 clones, with roughly 87% observed a single time. General study points: High sensitivity and specificity were reportedly achieved when the classifier diagnosed cytomegalovirus status. Among TCR sequences, most were rare, though some public TCRs appeared in many donors. The authors enumerated 150 to 200 TCR beta chains as linked to cytomegalovirus.

As regards this clone: Its antigen is not known.

V is TRBV19 and J is TRBJ2-3, with 7 bases that match TRBD1. The sequenced material came from PBMCs. The TCR sequence derives from a man younger than 35 in good health and CMV-seropositive. As DNA, the CDR3 is TGTGCCAGTAGTTCTGACAGGGTCGGCAGGGCAGATACGCAGTATTTT. This sequence encodes CASSSDRVGRADTQYF.